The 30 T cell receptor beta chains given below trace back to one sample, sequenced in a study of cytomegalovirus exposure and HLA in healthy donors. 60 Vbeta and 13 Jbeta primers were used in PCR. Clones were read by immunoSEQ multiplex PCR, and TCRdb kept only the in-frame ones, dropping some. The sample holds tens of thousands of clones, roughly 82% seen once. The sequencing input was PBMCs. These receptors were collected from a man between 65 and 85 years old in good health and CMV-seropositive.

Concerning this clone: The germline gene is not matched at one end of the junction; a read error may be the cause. The CDR3 spells CASSPQGPPGETQYF. CDR3 DNA sequence: TGTGCTAGCAGCCCTCAGGGGCCTCCAGGAGAGACCCAGTACTTC. V gene TRBV7-7 combines with J gene TRBJ2-5, with D perhaps matching TRBD1 (6 bases). Germline CDR1 is SSHAT and CDR2 is FNYEAQ (reference sequence). CDR3 length equals 15 residues.

The CDR3 nucleotides read TGTGCCAGCAGTGAATACAGGAGCACAGATACGCAGTATTTT. Residues: CASSEYRSTDTQYF. The chain has TRBV25-1 and TRBJ2-3; D is ambiguous. CDR3 size: 14 residues. Per germline, CDR1 MGHDK and CDR2 SYGVNS. V gave up 0 bases and J gave up 0 bases, with 4 bases separating them.

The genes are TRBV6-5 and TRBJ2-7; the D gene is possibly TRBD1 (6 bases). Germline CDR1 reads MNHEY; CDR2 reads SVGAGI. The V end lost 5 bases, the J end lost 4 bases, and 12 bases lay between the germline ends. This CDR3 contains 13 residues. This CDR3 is CASSRTTGYEQYF. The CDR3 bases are TGTGCCAGCAGTCGAACGACAGGATACGAGCAGTACTTC.

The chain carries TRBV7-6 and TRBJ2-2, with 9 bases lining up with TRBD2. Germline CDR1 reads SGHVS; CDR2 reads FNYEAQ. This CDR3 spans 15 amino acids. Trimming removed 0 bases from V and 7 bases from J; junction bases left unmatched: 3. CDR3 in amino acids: CASSLASGGSGELFF. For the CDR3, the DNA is TGTGCCAGCAGCTTAGCTAGCGGGGGTAGCGGGGAGCTGTTTTTT.

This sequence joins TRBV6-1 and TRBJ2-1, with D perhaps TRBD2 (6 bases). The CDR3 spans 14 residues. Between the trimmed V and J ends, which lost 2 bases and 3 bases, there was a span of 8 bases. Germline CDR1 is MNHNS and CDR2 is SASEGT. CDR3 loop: CASSEWGDYNEQFF. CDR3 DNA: TGTGCCAGCAGTGAATGGGGGGACTACAATGAGCAGTTCTTC.

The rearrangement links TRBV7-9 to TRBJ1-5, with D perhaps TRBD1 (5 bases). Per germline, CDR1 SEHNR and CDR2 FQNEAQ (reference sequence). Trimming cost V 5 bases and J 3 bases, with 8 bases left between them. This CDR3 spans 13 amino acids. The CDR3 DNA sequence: TGTGCCAGCAGCGGGGGGATCAATCAGCCCCAGCATTTT. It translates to CASSGGINQPQHF. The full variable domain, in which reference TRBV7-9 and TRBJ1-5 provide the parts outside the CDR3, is DTGVSQNPRHKITKRGQNVTFRCDPISEHNRLYWYRQTLGQGPEFLTYFQNEAQLEKSRLLSDRFSAERPKGSFSTLEIQRTEQGDSAMYLCASSGGINQPQHFGDGTRLSIL.

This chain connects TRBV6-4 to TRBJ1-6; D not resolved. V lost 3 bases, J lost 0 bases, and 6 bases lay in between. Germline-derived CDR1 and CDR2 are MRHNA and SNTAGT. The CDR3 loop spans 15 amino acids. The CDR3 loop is CASSEASSYNSPLHF. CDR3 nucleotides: TGTGCCAGCAGTGAAGCAAGCTCCTATAATTCACCCCTCCACTTT.

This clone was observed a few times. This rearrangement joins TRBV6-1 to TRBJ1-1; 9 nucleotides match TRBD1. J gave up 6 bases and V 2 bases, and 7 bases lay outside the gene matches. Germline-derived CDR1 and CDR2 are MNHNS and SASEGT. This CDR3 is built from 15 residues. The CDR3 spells CASSEIHRGPPEAFF. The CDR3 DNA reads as TGTGCCAGCAGTGAAATTCACAGGGGGCCCCCTGAAGCTTTCTTT.

This chain's CDR3 is CASSPGGRGRNEQFF. The CDR3 DNA follows: TGTGCCAGCTCACCAGGTGGGCGGGGGCGGAATGAGCAGTTCTTC. The genes are TRBV18 and TRBJ2-1; D possibly corresponds to TRBD2 (7 bases). V gave up 2 bases and J gave up 7 bases, with 15 bases separating them. The CDR3 sequence is 15 residues long. CDR1 and CDR2 from the germline V gene are KGHSH and LQKENI.

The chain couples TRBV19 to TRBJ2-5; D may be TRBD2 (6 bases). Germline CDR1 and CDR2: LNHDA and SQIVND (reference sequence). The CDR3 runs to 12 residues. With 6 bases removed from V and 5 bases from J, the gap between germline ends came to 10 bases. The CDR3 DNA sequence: TGTGCCAGTAGGGCCGGAGGGGAGACCCAGTACTTC. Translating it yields CASRAGGETQYF.

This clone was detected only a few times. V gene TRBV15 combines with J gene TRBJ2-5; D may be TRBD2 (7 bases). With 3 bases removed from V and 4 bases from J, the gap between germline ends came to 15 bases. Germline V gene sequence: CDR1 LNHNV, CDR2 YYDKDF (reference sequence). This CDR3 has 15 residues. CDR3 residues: CATSSDDRGGETQYF. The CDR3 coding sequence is TGTGCCACCAGCAGTGATGATAGGGGGGGAGAGACCCAGTACTTC.

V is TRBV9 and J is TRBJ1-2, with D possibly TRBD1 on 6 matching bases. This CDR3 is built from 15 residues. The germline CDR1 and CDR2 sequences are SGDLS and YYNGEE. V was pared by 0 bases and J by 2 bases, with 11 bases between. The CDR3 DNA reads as TGTGCCAGCAGCGTAGACAGGGTCACGAACTATGGCTACACCTTC. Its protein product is CASSVDRVTNYGYTF.

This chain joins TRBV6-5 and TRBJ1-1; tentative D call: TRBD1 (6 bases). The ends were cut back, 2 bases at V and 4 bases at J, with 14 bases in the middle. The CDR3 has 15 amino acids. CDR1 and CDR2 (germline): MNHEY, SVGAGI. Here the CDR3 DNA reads TGTGCCAGCAGTTACGACGGGGGGCCGAGCACTGAAGCTTTCTTT. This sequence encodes CASSYDGGPSTEAFF.

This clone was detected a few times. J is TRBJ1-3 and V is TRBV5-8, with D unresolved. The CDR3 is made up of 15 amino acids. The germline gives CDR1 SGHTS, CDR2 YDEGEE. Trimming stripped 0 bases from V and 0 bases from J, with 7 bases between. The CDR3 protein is CASSLVPYSGNTIYF. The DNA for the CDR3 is TGTGCCAGCAGCTTGGTGCCCTACTCTGGAAACACCATATATTTT.

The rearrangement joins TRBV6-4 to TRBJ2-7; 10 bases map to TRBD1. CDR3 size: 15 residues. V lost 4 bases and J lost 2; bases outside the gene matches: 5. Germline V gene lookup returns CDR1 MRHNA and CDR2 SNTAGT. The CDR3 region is CASSVGTGVPYEQYF. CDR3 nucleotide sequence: TGTGCCAGCAGTGTCGGGACAGGGGTCCCCTACGAGCAGTACTTC.

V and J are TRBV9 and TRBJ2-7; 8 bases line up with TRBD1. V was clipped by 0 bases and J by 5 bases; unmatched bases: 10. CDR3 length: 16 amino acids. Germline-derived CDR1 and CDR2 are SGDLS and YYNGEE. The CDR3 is CASSVAPLGTGNEQYF. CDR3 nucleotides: TGTGCCAGCAGCGTAGCTCCACTAGGGACAGGAAACGAGCAGTACTTC.

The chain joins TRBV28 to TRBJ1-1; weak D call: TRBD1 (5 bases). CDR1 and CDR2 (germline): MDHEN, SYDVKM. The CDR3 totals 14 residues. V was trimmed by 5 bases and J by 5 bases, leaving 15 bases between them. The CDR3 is CASSQIGGETEAFF. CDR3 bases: TGTGCCAGCAGTCAGATTGGGGGGGAGACTGAAGCTTTCTTT. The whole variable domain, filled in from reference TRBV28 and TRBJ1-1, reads DVKVTQSSRYLVKRTGEKVFLECVQDMDHENMFWYRQDPGLGLRLIYFSYDVKMKEKGDIPEGYSVSREKKERFSLILESASTNQTSMYLCASSQIGGETEAFFGQGTRLTVV.

The CDR3 reads CASSRTSGTGELFF. In nucleotides, the CDR3 is TGTGCCAGCAGCCGGACTAGCGGCACCGGGGAGCTGTTTTTT. This chain joins TRBV7-3 and TRBJ2-2; 10 bases are shared with TRBD2. V lost 5 bases to trimming and J lost 4 bases; unmatched junction nucleotides: 1. This CDR3 is 14 amino acids long. Germline V gives CDR1 SGHTA, CDR2 FQGTGA.

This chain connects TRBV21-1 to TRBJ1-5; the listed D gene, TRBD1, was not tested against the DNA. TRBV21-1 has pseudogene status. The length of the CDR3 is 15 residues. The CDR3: CASSEFDRGSQPQHF. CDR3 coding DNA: TGTGCCAGCAGTGAATTCGACAGGGGGAGTCAGCCCCAGCATTTT.

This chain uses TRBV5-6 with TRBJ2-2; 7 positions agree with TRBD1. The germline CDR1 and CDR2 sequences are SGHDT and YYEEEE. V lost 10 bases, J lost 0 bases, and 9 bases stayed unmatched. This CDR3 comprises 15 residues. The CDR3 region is CASEGAGANTGELFF. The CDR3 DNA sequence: TGTGCCTCCGAGGGGGCAGGGGCGAACACCGGGGAGCTGTTTTTT.

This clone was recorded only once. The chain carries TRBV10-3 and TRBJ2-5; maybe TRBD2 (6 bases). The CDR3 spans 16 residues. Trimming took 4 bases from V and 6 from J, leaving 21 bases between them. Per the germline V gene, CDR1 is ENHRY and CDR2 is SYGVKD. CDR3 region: CAISGPPTREVKTQYF. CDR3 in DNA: TGTGCCATCAGTGGGCCTCCGACAAGGGAGGTAAAGACCCAGTACTTC.

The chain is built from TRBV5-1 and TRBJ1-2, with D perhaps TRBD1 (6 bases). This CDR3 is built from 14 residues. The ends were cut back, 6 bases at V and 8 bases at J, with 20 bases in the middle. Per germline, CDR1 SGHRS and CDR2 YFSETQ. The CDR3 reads CASTIHQGSGGYTF. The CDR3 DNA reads TGCGCCAGCACCATTCACCAGGGGTCCGGCGGCTACACCTTC. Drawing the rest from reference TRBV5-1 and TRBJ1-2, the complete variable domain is KAGVTQTPRYLIKTRGQQVTLSCSPISGHRSVSWYQQTPGQGLQFLFEYFSETQRNKGNFPGRFSGRQFSNSRSEMNVSTLELGDSALYLCASTIHQGSGGYTFGSGTRLTVV.

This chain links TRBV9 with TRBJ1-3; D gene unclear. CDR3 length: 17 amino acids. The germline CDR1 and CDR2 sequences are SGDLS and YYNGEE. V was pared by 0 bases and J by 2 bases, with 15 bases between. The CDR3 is CASSVEPYRSAGNTIYF. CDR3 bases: TGTGCCAGCAGCGTAGAGCCCTACCGATCGGCTGGAAACACCATATATTTT.

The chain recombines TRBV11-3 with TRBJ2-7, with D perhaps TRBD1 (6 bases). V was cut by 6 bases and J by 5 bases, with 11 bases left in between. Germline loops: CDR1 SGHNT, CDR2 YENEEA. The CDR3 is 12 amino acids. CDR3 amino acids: CASSRKGDEQYF. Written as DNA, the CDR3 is TGTGCCAGCAGTCGCAAGGGGGACGAGCAGTACTTC. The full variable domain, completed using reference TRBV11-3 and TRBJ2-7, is EAGVVQSPRYKIIEKKQPVAFWCNPISGHNTLYWYLQNLGQGPELLIRYENEEAVDDSQLPKDRFSAERLKGVDSTLKIQPAELGDSAVYLCASSRKGDEQYFGPGTRLTVT.

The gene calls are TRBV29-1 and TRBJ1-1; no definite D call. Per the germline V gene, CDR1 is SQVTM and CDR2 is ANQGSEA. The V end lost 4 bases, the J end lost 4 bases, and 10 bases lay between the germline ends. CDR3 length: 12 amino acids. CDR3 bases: TGCAGCGTTGTGAGAGGGAGCACTGAAGCTTTCTTT. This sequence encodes CSVVRGSTEAFF. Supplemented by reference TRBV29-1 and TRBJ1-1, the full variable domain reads SAVISQKPSRDICQRGTSLTIQCQVDSQVTMMFWYRQQPGQSLTLIATANQGSEATYESGFVIDKFPISRPNLTFSTLTVSNMSPEDSSIYLCSVVRGSTEAFFGQGTRLTVV.

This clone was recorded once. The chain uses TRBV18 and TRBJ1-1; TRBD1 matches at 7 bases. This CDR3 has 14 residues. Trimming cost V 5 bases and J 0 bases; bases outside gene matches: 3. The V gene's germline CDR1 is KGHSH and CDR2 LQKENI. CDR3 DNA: TGTGCCAGCTCAAGGGGACAGCTGAACACTGAAGCTTTCTTT. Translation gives CASSRGQLNTEAFF. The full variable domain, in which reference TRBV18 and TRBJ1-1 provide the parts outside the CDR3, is NAGVMQNPRHLVRRRGQEARLRCSPMKGHSHVYWYRQLPEEGLKFMVYLQKENIIDESGMPKERFSAEFPKEGPSILRIQQVVRGDSAAYFCASSRGQLNTEAFFGQGTRLTVV.

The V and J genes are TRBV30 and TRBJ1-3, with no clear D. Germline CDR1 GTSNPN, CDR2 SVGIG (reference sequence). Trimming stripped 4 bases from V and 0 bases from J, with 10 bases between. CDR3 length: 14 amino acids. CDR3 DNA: TGTGCCTGGACCCGGACTCTCTCTGGAAACACCATATATTTT. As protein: CAWTRTLSGNTIYF.

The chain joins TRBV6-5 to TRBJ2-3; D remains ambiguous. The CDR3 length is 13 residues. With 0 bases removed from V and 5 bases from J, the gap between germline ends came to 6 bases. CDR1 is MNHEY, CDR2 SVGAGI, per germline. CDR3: CASSYSWRDTQYF. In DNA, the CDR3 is TGTGCCAGCAGTTACTCTTGGAGAGATACGCAGTATTTT.

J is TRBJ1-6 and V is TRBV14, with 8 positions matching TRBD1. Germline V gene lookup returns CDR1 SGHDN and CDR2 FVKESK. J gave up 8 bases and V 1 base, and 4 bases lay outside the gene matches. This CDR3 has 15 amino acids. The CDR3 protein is CASSQVTGGYSPLHF. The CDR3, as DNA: TGTGCCAGCAGCCAAGTCACAGGGGGGTATTCACCCCTCCACTTT.

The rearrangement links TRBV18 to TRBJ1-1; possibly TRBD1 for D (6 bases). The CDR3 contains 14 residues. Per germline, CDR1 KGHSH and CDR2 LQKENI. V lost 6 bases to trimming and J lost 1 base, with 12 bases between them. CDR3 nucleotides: TGTGCCAGCTCTCCAGGGGCACGGAACACTGAAGCTTTCTTT. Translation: CASSPGARNTEAFF.